The 10 T cell receptor beta chains reported below all come from one sample, sequenced in a study of technical replicates of blood from a few donors listed by TCRdb under 2017. Receptor libraries were prepared by the immunoSEQ multiplex PCR assay. The table was pulled from immuneACCESS by TCRdb, which kept in-frame rearrangements only. Such tables lose some clones; where checked, under half of the loss comes from unresolved V genes, and the rest has no known cause. The sample includes about 83,000 clones, with around nine tenths observed a single time. 0.25% of the sample is in the top ten clones. The specimen sequenced was T cells isolated from PBMCs. The receptors here all came from a human donor in good health.

The rearrangement links TRBV11-2 to TRBJ2-7; perhaps TRBD1 as D (6 bases). The CDR3 extends over 16 amino acids. V gave up 4 bases and J gave up 1 base, with 17 bases separating them. Germline CDR1 is SGHAT and CDR2 is FQNNGV. The CDR3 loop is CASSSFWTALSYEQYF. CDR3 coding DNA: TGTGCCAGCAGCTCTTTCTGGACAGCCCTTTCCTACGAGCAGTACTTC.

The gene calls are TRBV29-1 and TRBJ2-7; 10 bases match TRBD1. The CDR3 length is 14 residues. Germline V gives CDR1 SQVTM, CDR2 ANQGSEA. J lost 1 base, V lost 3 bases, and 3 bases had no gene match. In DNA, the CDR3 is TGCAGCGTTGATACGGGACAGGGGTCCTACGAGCAGTACTTC. It specifies CSVDTGQGSYEQYF.

The genes are TRBV4-1 and TRBJ2-1; 13 bases are a match to TRBD2. Germline CDR1 is MGHRA and CDR2 is YSYEKL. J was trimmed by 2 bases and V by 3 bases; bases with no gene match: 4. CDR3 length equals 17 residues. The CDR3 region is CASSQRLAGGPYNEQFF. The CDR3 DNA reads as TGCGCCAGCAGCCAGAGACTAGCGGGGGGACCCTACAATGAGCAGTTCTTC.

In its sample, this clone was seen a few times. The chain recombines TRBV4-1 with TRBJ1-1, with 10 bases aligning to TRBD1. This CDR3 is 16 amino acids long. CDR1 is MGHRA and CDR2 is YSYEKL in the germline V gene. V dropped 6 bases and J dropped 11; count of bases not matched to a gene: 18. The CDR3 is CASSYAAGTGAPSAFF. CDR3 nucleotide sequence: TGCGCCAGCAGTTACGCAGCCGGGACAGGGGCGCCGAGCGCTTTCTTT.

CDR3 loop: CASSLGVAGGTDTQYF. The CDR3 DNA follows: TGTGCCAGCAGCCTGGGGGTAGCGGGGGGCACAGATACGCAGTATTTT. The chain is built from TRBV5-4 and TRBJ2-3; 9 bases line up with TRBD2. V shed 4 bases, J shed 1 base, and the junction held 7 bases outside the gene matches. This CDR3 is 16 amino acids long. CDR1 and CDR2 from the germline V gene are SGHNT and YYREEE (reference sequence).

The rearrangement joins TRBV30 to TRBJ1-6, with a weak D call TRBD1 (6 bases). The CDR3 contains 16 residues. Trimming cost V 4 bases and J 1 base, with 14 bases left between them. The germline V gene encodes CDR1 GTSNPN and CDR2 SVGIG (reference sequence). The CDR3 sequence: CAWKLGGASYNSPLHF. DNA of the CDR3: TGTGCCTGGAAGCTGGGGGGGGCTTCCTATAATTCACCCCTCCACTTT.

This sequence joins TRBV5-3 and TRBJ2-7; D possibly corresponds to TRBD1 (5 bases). TRBV5-3 has ORF status, its function being uncertain. The CDR3 sequence is 14 residues long. Trimming removed 4 bases at V and 5 bases at J, with 16 bases between. The DNA for the CDR3 is TGTGCCAGAAGCCCCCATTCAGGGATACACGAGCAGTACTTC. Translating gives CARSPHSGIHEQYF.

This clone has a single count. The V and J genes are TRBV5-1 and TRBJ2-7; 8 nucleotides line up with TRBD2. The length of the CDR3 is 19 residues. Per germline, CDR1 SGHRS and CDR2 YFSETQ. Trimming cost V 4 bases and J 3 bases; bases outside gene matches: 21. CDR3 bases: TGCGCCAGCAGCCGGGGGGGGATGGGCCCGGGCGCAGATAGCTACGAGCAGTACTTC. This encodes CASSRGGMGPGADSYEQYF.

This chain joins TRBV28 and TRBJ1-1; 9 bases are a match to TRBD1. Germline CDR1 and CDR2: MDHEN and SYDVKM. The CDR3 length is 15 residues. V was pared by 6 bases and J by 11 bases, with 16 bases of the junction left unmatched. The CDR3 is CASRRQTGGESRAFF. CDR3 sequence (DNA): TGTGCCAGCAGGAGACAAACAGGGGGCGAAAGTCGGGCTTTCTTT.

The chain recombines TRBV2 with TRBJ1-2, with 9 bases that match TRBD1. There are 13 residues in the CDR3. J was trimmed by 4 bases and V by 7 bases; bases with no gene match: 4. Germline loops: CDR1 SNHLY, CDR2 FYNNEI. CDR3: CASIDRGIYGYTF. The CDR3 region has the DNA TGTGCCAGCATTGACAGGGGGATCTATGGCTACACCTTC.